The present T cell receptor beta chain was sequenced within a study of PD-L1 blockade in urothelial cancer. Study context: Male sex and bladder-origin urothelial cancer characterized most of the roughly 29 patients. Earlier, patients had received 0 to 3 chemotherapy regimens. Analyses were performed on blood at 3 weeks after treatment start (the second dose) and at 6 weeks.

To note about this clone: The junction differs from germline at one of its ends, possibly a read error.

Data came from immunoSEQ multiplex PCR; TCRdb stores just in-frame clones and leaves some out. Of about 63,000 clones in the sample, roughly 79% were seen once. Time point reported: pretreatment peripheral blood. Germline lookup yields CDR1 MGHRA and CDR2 YSYEKL. This CDR3 has 12 amino acids. The chain carries TRBV4-1 and TRBJ2-5; D unclear. This receptor was taken from a man between 70 and 80 years old with urothelial cancer. Sequencing was performed on PBMCs, taken around atezolizumab (anti-PD-L1) treatment. The CDR3 protein is CASSQDLQTQYF. DNA for the CDR3: TGCGCCAGCAGCCAAGATCTGCAGACTCAGTACTTC.